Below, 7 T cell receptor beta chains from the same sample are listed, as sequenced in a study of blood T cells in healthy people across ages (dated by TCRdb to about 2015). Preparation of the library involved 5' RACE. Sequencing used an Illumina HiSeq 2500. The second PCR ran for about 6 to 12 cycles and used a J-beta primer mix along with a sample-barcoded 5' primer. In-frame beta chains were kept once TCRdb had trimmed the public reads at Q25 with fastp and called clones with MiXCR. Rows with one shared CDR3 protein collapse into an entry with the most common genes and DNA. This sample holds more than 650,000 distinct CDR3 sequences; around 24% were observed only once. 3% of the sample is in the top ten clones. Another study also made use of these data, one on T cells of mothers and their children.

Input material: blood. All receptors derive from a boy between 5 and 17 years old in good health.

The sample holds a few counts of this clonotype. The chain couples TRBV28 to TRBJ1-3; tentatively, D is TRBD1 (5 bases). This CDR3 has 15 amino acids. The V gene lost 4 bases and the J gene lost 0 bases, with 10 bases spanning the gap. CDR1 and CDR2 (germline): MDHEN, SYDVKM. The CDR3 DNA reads TGTGCCAGCAGTTCGGGACGGGTCTCTGGAAACACCATATATTTT. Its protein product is CASSSGRVSGNTIYF.

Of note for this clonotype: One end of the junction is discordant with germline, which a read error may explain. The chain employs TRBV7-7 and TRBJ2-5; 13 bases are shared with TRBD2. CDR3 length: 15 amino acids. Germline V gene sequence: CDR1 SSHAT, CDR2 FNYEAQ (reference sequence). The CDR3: CASSKGTSGTETQYF. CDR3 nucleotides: TGTGCTAGCAGCAAAGGGACTAGCGGGACGGAGACCCAGTACTTC.

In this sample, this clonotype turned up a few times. Here the CDR3 DNA reads TGTGCCATCAGAGGCCAGGAGAATTCACCCCTCCACTTT. Amino acid sequence: CAIRGQENSPLHF. The V gene is TRBV10-3, the J gene TRBJ1-6; D is unclear. Germline assignment: CDR1 ENHRY and CDR2 SYGVKD. Trimming pared 6 bases from V and 7 bases from J, leaving 10 bases between. This CDR3 is built from 13 residues.

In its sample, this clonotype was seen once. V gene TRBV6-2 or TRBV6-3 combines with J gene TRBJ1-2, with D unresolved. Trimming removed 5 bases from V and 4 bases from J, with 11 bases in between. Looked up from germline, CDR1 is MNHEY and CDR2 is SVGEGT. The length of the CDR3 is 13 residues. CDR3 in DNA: TGTGCCAGCAGTCTTCAGAGTTTCTATGGCTACACCTTC. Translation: CASSLQSFYGYTF.

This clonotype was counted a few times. The CDR3 DNA follows: TGCAGCGCCCCATGGGGGACCGGGGAGCTGTTTTTT. It is translated as CSAPWGTGELFF. The genes are TRBV29-1 and TRBJ2-2; D is tentatively TRBD1 or TRBD2 (5 bases each). With 7 bases removed from V and 5 bases from J, the gap between germline ends came to 11 bases. The germline gives CDR1 SQVTM, CDR2 ANQGSEA. The CDR3 has 12 amino acids.

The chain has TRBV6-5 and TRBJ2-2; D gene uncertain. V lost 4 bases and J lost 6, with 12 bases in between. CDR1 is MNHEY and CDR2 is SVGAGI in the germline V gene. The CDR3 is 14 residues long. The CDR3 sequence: CASSCQRFPGELFF. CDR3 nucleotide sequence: TGTGCCAGCAGTTGTCAGAGGTTTCCCGGGGAGCTGTTTTTT.

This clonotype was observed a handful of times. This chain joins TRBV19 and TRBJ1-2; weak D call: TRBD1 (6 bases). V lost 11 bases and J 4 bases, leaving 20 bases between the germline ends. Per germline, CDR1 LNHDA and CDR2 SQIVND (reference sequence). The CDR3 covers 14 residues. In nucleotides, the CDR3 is TGTGCCGTGAAACAGGGTGCGGGAGGCTATGGCTACACCTTC. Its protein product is CAVKQGAGGYGYTF.